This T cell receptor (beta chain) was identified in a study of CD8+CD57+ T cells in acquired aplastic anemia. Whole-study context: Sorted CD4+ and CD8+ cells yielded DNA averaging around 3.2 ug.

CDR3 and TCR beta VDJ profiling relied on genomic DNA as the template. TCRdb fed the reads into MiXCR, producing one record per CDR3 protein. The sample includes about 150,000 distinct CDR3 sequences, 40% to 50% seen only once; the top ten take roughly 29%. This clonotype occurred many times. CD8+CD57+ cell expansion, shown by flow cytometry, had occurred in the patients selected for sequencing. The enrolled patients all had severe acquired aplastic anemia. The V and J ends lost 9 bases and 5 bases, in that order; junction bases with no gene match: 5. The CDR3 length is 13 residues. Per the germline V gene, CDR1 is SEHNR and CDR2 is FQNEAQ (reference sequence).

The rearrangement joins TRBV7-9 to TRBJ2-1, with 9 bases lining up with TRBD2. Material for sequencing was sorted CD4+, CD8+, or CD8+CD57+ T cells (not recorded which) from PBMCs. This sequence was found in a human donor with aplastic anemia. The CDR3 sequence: CASPGLANNEQFF. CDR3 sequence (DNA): TGTGCCAGTCCGGGACTAGCAAACAATGAGCAGTTCTTC. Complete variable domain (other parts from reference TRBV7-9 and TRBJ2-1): DTGVSQNPRHKITKRGQNVTFRCDPISEHNRLYWYRQTLGQGPEFLTYFQNEAQLEKSRLLSDRFSAERPKGSFSTLEIQRTEQGDSAMYLCASPGLANNEQFFGPGTRLTVL.